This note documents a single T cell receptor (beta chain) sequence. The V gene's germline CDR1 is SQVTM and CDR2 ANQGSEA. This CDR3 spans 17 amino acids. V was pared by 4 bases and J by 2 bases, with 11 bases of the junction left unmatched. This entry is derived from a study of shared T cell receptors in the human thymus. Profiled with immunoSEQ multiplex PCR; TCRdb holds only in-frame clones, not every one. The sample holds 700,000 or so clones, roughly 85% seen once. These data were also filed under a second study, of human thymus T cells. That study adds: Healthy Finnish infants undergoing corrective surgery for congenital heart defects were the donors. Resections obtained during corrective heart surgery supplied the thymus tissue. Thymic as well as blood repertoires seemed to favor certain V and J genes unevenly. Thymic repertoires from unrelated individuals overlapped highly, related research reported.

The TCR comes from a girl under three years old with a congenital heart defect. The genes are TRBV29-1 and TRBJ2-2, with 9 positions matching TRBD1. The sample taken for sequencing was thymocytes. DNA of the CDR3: TGCAGCGTTGGTGGACAGGGGCCTACCCCTAACACCGGGGAGCTGTTTTTT. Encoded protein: CSVGGQGPTPNTGELFF.